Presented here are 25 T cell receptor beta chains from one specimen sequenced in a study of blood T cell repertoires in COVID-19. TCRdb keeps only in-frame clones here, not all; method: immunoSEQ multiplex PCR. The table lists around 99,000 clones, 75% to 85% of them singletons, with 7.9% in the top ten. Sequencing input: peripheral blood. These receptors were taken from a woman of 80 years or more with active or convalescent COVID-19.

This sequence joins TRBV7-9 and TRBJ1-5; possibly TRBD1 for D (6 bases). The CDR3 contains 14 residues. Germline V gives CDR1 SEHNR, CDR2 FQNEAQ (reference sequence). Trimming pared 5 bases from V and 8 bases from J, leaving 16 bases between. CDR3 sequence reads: CASSRGGPDEPQHF. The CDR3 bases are TGTGCCAGCAGCCGGGGGGGCCCTGATGAGCCCCAGCATTTT.

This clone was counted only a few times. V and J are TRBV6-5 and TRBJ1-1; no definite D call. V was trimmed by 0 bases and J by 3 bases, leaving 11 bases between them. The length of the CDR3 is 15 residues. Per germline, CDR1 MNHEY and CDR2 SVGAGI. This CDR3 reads CASSYSAGSDTEAFF. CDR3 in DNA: TGTGCCAGCAGTTACTCCGCAGGATCGGACACTGAAGCTTTCTTT.

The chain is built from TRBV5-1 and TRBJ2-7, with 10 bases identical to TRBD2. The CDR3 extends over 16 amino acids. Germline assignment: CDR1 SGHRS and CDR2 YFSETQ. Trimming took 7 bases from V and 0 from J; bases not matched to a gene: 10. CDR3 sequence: CASYGLAELSSYEQYF. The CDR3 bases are TGCGCCAGCTATGGACTAGCGGAGCTTAGCTCCTACGAGCAGTACTTC.

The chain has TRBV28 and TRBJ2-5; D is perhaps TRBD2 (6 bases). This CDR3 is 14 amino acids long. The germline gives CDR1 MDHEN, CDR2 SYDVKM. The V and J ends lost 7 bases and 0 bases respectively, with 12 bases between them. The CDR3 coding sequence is TGTGCCAGCACGGGGAGCGGGTACCAAGAGACCCAGTACTTC. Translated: CASTGSGYQETQYF.

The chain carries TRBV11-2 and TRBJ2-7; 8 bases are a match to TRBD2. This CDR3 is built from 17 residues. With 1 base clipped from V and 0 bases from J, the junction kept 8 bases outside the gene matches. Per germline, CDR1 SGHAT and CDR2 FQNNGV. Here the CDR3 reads CASSLANSGGSSYEQYF. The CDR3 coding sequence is TGTGCCAGCAGCTTAGCCAACAGCGGGGGAAGCTCCTACGAGCAGTACTTC.

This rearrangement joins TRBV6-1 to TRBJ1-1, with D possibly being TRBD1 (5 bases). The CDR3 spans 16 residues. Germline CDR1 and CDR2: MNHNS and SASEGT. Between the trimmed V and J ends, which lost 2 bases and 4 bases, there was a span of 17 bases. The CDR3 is CASSEHQLGEGTEAFF. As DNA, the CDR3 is TGTGCCAGCAGTGAACATCAGTTAGGGGAAGGCACTGAAGCTTTCTTT.

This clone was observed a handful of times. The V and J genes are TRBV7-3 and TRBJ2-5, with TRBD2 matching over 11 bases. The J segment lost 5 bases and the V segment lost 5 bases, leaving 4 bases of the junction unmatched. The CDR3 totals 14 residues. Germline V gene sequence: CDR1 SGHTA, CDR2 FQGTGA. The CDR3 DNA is TGTGCCAGCAGCCCGGGACTAGCGGCGGAGACCCAGTACTTC. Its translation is CASSPGLAAETQYF.

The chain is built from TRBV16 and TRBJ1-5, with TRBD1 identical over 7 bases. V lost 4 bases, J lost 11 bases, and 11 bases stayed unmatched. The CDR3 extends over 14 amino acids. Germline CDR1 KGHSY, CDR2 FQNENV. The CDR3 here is CASSPTQGSVAQHF. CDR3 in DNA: TGTGCCAGCAGCCCAACACAGGGGAGTGTGGCCCAGCATTTT.

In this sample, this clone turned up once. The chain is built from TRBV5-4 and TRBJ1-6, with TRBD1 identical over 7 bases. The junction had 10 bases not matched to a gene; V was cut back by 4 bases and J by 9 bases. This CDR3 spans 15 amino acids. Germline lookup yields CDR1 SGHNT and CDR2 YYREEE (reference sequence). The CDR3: CASSRSTGVRSPLHF. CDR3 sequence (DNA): TGTGCCAGCAGCCGATCTACAGGGGTTCGTTCACCCCTCCACTTT. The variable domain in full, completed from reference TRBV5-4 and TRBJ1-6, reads ETGVTQSPTHLIKTRGQQVTLRCSSQSGHNTVSWYQQALGQGPQFIFQYYREEENGRGNFPPRFSGLQFPNYSSELNVNALELDDSALYLCASSRSTGVRSPLHFGNGTRLTVT.

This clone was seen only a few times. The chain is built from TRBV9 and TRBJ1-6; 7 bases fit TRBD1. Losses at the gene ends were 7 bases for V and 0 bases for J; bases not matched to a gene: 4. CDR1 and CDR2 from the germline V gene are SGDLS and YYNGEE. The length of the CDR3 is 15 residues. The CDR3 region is CASQAGGSYNSPLHF. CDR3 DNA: TGTGCCAGCCAGGCAGGGGGCTCCTATAATTCACCCCTCCACTTT.

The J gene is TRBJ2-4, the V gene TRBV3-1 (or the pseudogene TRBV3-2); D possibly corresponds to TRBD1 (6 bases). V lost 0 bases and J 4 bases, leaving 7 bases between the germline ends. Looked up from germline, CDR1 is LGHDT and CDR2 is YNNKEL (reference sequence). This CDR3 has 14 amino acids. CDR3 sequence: CASSQEGQKNIQYF. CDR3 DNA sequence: TGTGCCAGCAGCCAAGAAGGACAGAAAAACATTCAGTACTTC.

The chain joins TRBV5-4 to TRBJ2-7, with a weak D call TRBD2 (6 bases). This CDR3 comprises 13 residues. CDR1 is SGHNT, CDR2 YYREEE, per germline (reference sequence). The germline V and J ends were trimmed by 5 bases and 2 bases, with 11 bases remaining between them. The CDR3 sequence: CASRMGLTYEQYF. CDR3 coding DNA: TGTGCCAGCAGGATGGGACTTACCTACGAGCAGTACTTC.

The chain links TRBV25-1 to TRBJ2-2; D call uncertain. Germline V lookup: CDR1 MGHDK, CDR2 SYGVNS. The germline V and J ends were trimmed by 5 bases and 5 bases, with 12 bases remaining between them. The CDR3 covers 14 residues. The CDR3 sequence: CASSPGVRTGELFF. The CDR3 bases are TGTGCCAGCAGTCCCGGAGTACGAACCGGGGAGCTGTTTTTT.

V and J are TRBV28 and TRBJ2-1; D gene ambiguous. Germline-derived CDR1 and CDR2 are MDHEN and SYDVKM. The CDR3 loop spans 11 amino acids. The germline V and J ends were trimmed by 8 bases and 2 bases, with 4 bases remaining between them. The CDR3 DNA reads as TGTGCCAGCCTAACCTACAATGAGCAGTTCTTC. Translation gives CASLTYNEQFF.

DNA of the CDR3: TGCGCCAGCAGCCAAGTTGCATCTAGCACCTTCTACGAGCAGTACTTC. Translation: CASSQVASSTFYEQYF. V is TRBV4-1 and J is TRBJ2-7; D perhaps matches TRBD2 (5 bases). The germline V gene encodes CDR1 MGHRA and CDR2 YSYEKL. This CDR3 has 16 amino acids. Between the trimmed V and J ends, which lost 1 base and 3 bases, there was a span of 16 bases.

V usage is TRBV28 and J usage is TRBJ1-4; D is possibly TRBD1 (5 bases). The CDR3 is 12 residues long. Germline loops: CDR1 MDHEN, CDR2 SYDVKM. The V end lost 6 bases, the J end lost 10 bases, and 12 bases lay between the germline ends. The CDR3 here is CASRGLGGKLFF. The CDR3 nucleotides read TGTGCCAGCAGGGGATTGGGGGGAAAACTGTTTTTT. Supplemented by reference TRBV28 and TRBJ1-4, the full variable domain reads DVKVTQSSRYLVKRTGEKVFLECVQDMDHENMFWYRQDPGLGLRLIYFSYDVKMKEKGDIPEGYSVSREKKERFSLILESASTNQTSMYLCASRGLGGKLFFGSGTQLSVL.

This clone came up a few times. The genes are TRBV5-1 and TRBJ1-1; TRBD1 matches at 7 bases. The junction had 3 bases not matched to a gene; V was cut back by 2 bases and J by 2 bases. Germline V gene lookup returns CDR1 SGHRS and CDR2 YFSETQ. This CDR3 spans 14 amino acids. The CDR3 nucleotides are TGCGCCAGCAGCTTCAGGGGGTCCAACACTGAAGCTTTCTTT. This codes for CASSFRGSNTEAFF.

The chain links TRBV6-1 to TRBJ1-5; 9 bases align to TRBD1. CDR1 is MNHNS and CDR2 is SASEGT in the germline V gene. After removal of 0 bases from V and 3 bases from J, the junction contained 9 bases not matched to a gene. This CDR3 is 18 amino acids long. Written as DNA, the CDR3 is TGTGCCAGCAGTGAAGCGCGGGACAGGGCCCCTTTCAATCAGCCCCAGCATTTT. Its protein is CASSEARDRAPFNQPQHF.

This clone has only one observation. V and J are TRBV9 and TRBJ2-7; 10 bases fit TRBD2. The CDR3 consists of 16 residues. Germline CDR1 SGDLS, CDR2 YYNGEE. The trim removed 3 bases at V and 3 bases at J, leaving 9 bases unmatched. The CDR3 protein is CASSAGRLAGDYEQYF. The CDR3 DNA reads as TGTGCCAGCAGCGCAGGTCGGCTAGCGGGAGACTACGAGCAGTACTTC. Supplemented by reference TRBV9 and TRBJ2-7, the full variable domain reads DSGVTQTPKHLITATGQRVTLRCSPRSGDLSVYWYQQSLDQGLQFLIQYYNGEERAKGNILERFSAQQFPDLHSELNLSSLELGDSALYFCASSAGRLAGDYEQYFGPGTRLTVT.

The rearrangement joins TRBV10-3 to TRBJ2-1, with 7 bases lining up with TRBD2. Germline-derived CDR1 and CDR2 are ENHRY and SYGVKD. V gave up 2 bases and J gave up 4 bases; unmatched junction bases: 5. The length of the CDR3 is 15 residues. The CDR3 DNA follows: TGTGCCATCAGTGAGGTGACTAGCAGGTACAATGAGCAGTTCTTC. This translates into CAISEVTSRYNEQFF.

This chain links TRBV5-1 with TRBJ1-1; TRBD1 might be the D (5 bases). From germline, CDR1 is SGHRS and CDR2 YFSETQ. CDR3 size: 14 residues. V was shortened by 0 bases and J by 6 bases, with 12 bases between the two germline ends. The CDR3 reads CASSLGQTGAEAFF. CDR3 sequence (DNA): TGCGCCAGCAGCTTGGGACAGACCGGTGCTGAAGCTTTCTTT. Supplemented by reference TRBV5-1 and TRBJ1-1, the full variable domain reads KAGVTQTPRYLIKTRGQQVTLSCSPISGHRSVSWYQQTPGQGLQFLFEYFSETQRNKGNFPGRFSGRQFSNSRSEMNVSTLELGDSALYLCASSLGQTGAEAFFGQGTRLTVV.

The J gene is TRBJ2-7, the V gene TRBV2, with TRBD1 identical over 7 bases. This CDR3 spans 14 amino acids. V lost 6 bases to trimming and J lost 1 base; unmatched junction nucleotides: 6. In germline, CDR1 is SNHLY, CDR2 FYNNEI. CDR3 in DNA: TGTGCCAGCAGCGTACCGGGACAGTCCTACGAGCAGTACTTC. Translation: CASSVPGQSYEQYF. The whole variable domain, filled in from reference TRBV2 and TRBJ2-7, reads EPEVTQTPSHQVTQMGQEVILRCVPISNHLYFYWYRQILGQKVEFLVSFYNNEISEKSEIFDDQFSVERPDGSNFTLKIRSTKLEDSAMYFCASSVPGQSYEQYFGPGTRLTVT.

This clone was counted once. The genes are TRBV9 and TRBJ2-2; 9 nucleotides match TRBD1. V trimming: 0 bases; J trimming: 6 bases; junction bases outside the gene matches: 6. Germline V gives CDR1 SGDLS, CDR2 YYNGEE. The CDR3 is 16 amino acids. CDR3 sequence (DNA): TGTGCCAGCAGCGTAGCAGGGACAGGGACGGCCGGGGAGCTGTTTTTT. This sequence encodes CASSVAGTGTAGELFF.

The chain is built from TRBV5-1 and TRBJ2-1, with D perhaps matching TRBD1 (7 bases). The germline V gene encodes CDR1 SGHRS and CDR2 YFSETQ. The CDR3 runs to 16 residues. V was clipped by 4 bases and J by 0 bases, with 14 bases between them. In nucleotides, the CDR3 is TGCGCCAGCAGCCCCAGGGGGGTAAGCTCCTACAATGAGCAGTTCTTC. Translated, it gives CASSPRGVSSYNEQFF.

CDR3 amino acids: CATSRDASDYGYTF. The DNA of the CDR3 is TGTGCCACCAGCAGAGACGCGAGCGACTATGGCTACACCTTC. The V gene is TRBV15, the J gene TRBJ1-2; no reliable D call. V lost 0 bases to trimming and J lost 3 bases, with 8 bases between them. In germline, CDR1 is LNHNV, CDR2 YYDKDF (reference sequence). The CDR3 sequence is 14 residues long.